What follows are 7 T cell receptor beta chains derived from one specimen sequenced in a study of beta chain features in type 1 diabetes. Study-level results: All four CD4+ subsets from Type 1 diabetes patients carried moderately but significantly shorter TCRB CDR3s.

As every portion of the isolated RNA was reverse transcribed, the sequencing read expressed TCRB transcripts. The method was immunoSEQ multiplex PCR; TCRdb's version includes in-frame clones alone and lacks a portion of them. The table records approximately 250,000 clones, under 13% of them present only once. No antigen is known for these receptors. The sequencing sample was made of naive CD4+ T cells from blood. All receptors derive from a man in his thirties or forties with type 1 diabetes.

This clone was counted a few times. This chain uses TRBV14 with TRBJ2-1, with D possibly being TRBD1 (6 bases). The length of the CDR3 is 16 residues. The V end was cut by 1 base, the J end by 4 bases, with 14 bases between. Germline values: CDR1 SGHDN, CDR2 FVKESK. As DNA, the CDR3 is TGTGCCAGCAGCCAAGGGCCCAGGGGTTCTTACAATGAGCAGTTCTTC. The encoded protein is CASSQGPRGSYNEQFF.

This clone came up a few times. At one of its ends the junction is not consistent with the germline gene, which may arise from a read error. The chain uses TRBV30 and TRBJ2-1; TRBD2 might be the D (5 bases). Germline CDR1 and CDR2: GTSNPN and SVGIG (reference sequence). CDR3 size: 11 residues. The CDR3 nucleotides read TGTGCCTGGAGTCCCGGCGGAGGTCCGCTCTTC. Residues: CAWSPGGGPLF.

The sample holds a few counts of this clone. The chain's CDR3 is CAWSVGETQYF. As DNA, the CDR3 is TGTGCCTGGAGTGTCGGGGAGACCCAGTACTTC. The V gene is TRBV30, the J gene TRBJ2-5; D is uncertain. In germline, CDR1 is GTSNPN, CDR2 SVGIG (reference sequence). This CDR3 has 11 amino acids. Trimming removed 0 bases from V and 5 bases from J, with 4 bases in between. Looking up the rest from reference TRBV30 and TRBJ2-5 gives the full variable domain: SQTIHQWPATLVQPVGSPLSLECTVEGTSNPNLYWYRQAAGRGLQLLFYSVGIGQISSEVPQNLSASRPQDRQFILSSKKLLLSDSGFYLCAWSVGETQYFGPGTRLLVL.

The rearrangement links TRBV28 to TRBJ2-5, with TRBD1 matching over 8 bases. V lost 4 bases, J lost 10 bases, and 5 bases stayed unmatched. From germline, CDR1 is MDHEN and CDR2 SYDVKM. This CDR3 contains 12 residues. The CDR3: CASSSRDRIQYF. The CDR3 DNA follows: TGTGCCAGCAGTTCCCGGGACAGGATCCAGTACTTC.

This chain connects TRBV10-1 to TRBJ2-7, with D maybe TRBD2 (6 bases). From germline, CDR1 is WNHNN and CDR2 SYGVQD (reference sequence). This CDR3 is built from 13 residues. The ends were cut back, 2 bases at V and 3 bases at J, with 8 bases in the middle. DNA for the CDR3: TGCGCCAGCAGTGAGGGAGGGAGCTACGAGCAGTACTTC. It is translated as CASSEGGSYEQYF.

This clone was picked up a small number of times. Other DNA variants within this sample encode the same CDR3. V usage is TRBV29-1 and J usage is TRBJ1-1; 8 bases fit TRBD1. After removal of 4 bases from V and 1 base from J, the junction contained 2 bases not matched to a gene. The CDR3 is 13 residues long. Germline lookup yields CDR1 SQVTM and CDR2 ANQGSEA. CDR3 region: CSVVGQGNTEAFF. The CDR3 nucleotides read TGCAGCGTTGTTGGACAGGGGAACACTGAAGCTTTCTTT.

This clone has a handful of counts. The chain uses TRBV19 and TRBJ2-2; D may be TRBD1 (6 bases). CDR1 and CDR2 from the germline V gene are LNHDA and SQIVND (reference sequence). This CDR3 spans 12 amino acids. V was cut by 11 bases and J by 0 bases, with 7 bases left in between. CDR3 region: CASGANTGELFF. The CDR3 coding sequence is TGTGCCTCAGGGGCGAACACCGGGGAGCTGTTTTTT.